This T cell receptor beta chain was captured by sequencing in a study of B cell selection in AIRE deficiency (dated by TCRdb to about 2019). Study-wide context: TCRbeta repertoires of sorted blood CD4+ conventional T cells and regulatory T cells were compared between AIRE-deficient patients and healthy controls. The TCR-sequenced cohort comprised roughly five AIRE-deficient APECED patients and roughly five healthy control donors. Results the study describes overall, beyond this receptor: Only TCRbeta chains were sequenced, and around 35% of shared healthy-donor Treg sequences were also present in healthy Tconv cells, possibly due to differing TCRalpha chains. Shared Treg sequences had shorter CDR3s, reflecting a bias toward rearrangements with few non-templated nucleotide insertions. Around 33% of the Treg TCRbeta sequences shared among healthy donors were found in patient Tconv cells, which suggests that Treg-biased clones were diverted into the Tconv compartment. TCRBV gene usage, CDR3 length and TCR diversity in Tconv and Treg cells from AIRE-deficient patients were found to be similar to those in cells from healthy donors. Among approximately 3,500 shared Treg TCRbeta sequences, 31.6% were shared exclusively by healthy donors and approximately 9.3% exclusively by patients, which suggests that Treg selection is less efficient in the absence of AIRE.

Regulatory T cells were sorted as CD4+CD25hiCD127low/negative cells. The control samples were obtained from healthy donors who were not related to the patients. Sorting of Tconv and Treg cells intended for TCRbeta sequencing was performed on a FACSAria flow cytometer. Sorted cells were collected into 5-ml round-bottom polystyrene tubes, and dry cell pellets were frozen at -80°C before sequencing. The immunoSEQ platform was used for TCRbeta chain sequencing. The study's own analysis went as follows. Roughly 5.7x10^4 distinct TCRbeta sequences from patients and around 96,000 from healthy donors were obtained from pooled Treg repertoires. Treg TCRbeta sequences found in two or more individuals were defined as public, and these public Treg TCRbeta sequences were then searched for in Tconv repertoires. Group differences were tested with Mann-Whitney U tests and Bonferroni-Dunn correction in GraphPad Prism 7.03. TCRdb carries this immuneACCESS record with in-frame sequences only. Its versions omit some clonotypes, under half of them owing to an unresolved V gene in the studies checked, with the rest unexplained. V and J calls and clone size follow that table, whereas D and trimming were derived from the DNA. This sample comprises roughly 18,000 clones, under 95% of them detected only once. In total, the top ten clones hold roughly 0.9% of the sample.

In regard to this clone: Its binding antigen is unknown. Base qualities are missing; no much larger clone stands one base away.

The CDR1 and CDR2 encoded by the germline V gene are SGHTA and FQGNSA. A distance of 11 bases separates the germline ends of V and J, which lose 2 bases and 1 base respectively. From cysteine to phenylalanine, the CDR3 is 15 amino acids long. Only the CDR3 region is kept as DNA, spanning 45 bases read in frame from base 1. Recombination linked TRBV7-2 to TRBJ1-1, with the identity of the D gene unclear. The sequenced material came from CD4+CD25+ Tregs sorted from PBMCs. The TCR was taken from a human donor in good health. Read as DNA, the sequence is TGTGCCAGCAGCTTATCTCTGGACGGGAACACTGAAGCTTTCTTT. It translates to CASSLSLDGNTEAFF.